The T cell receptor beta chain described here comes from a study of PD-1 blockade in classical Hodgkin lymphoma (dated by TCRdb to the early 2020s). Regarding the complete study: Nivolumab dosing was 3 mg/kg intravenously every 2 weeks, continuing until either disease progression or unacceptable toxicity. The study used CyTOF and TCR beta sequencing to define a peripheral blood immune signature of response to PD-1 blockade in classical Hodgkin lymphoma.

The sample's time point label is to be understood as: cycle 1 day 1 (C1D1), immediately before nivolumab initiation. Every trial patient had relapsed after autologous stem cell transplantation, and cohorts A, B and C differed in prior brentuximab vedotin exposure. The trial cohort was composed of under 70 patients with relapsed/refractory classical Hodgkin lymphoma, for whom complete response, partial response or progressive disease was recorded as best overall response. Trial patients were treated with single-agent nivolumab in the multi-cohort phase II CheckMate 205 trial. An independent review committee assessed best overall response using the 2007 International Working Group response criteria. Trial PBMCs were collected immediately before nivolumab initiation (C1D1) and during therapy at cycle 2 day 1 and cycle 4 day 1. Peripheral blood was collected in 8 mL Vacutainer Cell Preparation Tubes, from which PBMCs were isolated by centrifugation and then cryopreserved.

As for this clone: Its binding antigen is unknown. One base away there is no much larger clone; base qualities are not given.

The Qiagen DNeasy kit was used to extract genomic DNA both from unsorted PBMCs and from the negatively selected CD4+ and CD8+ fractions. TCR beta CDR3 regions were subjected to amplification by immunoSEQ multiplex PCR with primers that anneal to V and J segments. A synthetic immune receptor repertoire was used to minimize amplification bias, and any residual bias was removed computationally once sequencing was done. The source study handled its data this way. Repertoire diversity was quantified as the Shannon entropy index using custom Python scripts. Unsorted, CD4+ and CD8+ repertoires were analyzed separately, except in combined analyses where CD4+ and CD8+ sequences were merged in silico. A clone counted as expanded when the clone's frequency after treatment rose at least 2-fold relative to C1D1, and clones undetected at baseline were given a pseudocount of 0.5. Singleton clones were defined as clones with 0 or 1 copy at C1D1, and non-singleton clones were defined as clones with 2 or more copies. By matching protein sequences in sorted samples from the same patient, clones expanded in unsorted samples were annotated as CD4+, CD8+ or unknown. Diversity changes from C1D1 to C4D1 were tested in paired samples using Wilcoxon tests. Imported from immuneACCESS, the table was reduced by TCRdb to in-frame sequences with V and J called. These copies leave out some clones; in studies compared against another copy, an unresolved V gene accounts for under half, and the cause of the remainder is not known. V and J calls and clone size are given by that table; D and trimming were obtained from the DNA. The sample data list about 13,000 clones, and 80% to 95% of these were observed just once. Approximately 22% of the sample rests with the top ten.

On the study overall, not on this receptor specifically: A significant rise by C4D1 was seen in CD4+ but not CD8+ TCR diversity (p=0.0027 vs p=0.16), with the rise being most apparent in complete responders (p=0.02). The study was restricted to a single clinical trial cohort, and the causes of repertoire differences, possibly disease activity or prior therapy, were left undefined. Baseline TCR diversity was reported as lower in newly diagnosed patients than in healthy donors, and lower still in relapsed/refractory patients. Among trial patients, those achieving complete response had baseline diversity similar to that of newly diagnosed patients, while diversity was significantly lower in partial responders and progressors. Lower diversity was seen in patients whose nivolumab began less than 1 year after ASCT, and these patients were left out of later analyses so that immune reconstitution would not confound the results.

The TCR originated in a human donor with classical Hodgkin lymphoma. Sequencing was performed on peripheral blood mononuclear cells (PBMCs), taken at baseline.

The nucleotides read TGTGCCAGTAGTTTGGGTACTGGGGCCAACGTCCTGACTTTC. Its product reads: CASSLGTGANVLTF. The V and J genes are TRBV19 and TRBJ2-6, with the identity of the D gene unclear. From the cysteine up to the phenylalanine, the CDR3 has a length of 14 residues. Only the CDR3 region is kept as DNA, spanning 42 bases read in frame from base 1. Via the germline V gene (reference sequence), CDR1 is LNHDA and CDR2 SQIVND. Deletion took 5 bases off V and 2 bases off J, with a span of 7 bases between the germline ends.